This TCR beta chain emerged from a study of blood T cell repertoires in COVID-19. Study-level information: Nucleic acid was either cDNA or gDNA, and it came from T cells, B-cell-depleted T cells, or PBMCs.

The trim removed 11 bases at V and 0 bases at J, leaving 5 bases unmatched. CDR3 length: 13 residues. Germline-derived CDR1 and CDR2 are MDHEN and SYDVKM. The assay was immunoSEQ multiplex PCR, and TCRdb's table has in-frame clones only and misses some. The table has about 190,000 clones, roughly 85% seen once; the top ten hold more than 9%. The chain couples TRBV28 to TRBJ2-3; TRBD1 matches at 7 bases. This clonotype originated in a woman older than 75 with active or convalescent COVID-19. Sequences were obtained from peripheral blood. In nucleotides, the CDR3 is TGTGCCTACCGACAGGGCAGCACAGATACGCAGTATTTT. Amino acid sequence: CAYRQGSTDTQYF. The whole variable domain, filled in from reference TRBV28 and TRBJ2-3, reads DVKVTQSSRYLVKRTGEKVFLECVQDMDHENMFWYRQDPGLGLRLIYFSYDVKMKEKGDIPEGYSVSREKKERFSLILESASTNQTSMYLCAYRQGSTDTQYFGPGTRLTVL.